The clone carrying this T cell receptor beta chain showed up many times. CDR3 regions were amplified by Arm-PCR using iRepertoire HTBI primers to build TCR beta libraries. TCRdb re-derived calls from the multiplex PCR reads in MiXCR, one entry per CDR3 protein. The sample contains some 450,000 distinct CDR3 sequences, over 15% of which appear only once. The CDR3 spans 15 residues. CDR1 is SGHAT and CDR2 is FQDESV in the germline V gene (reference sequence). The V end lost 0 bases, the J end lost 3 bases, and 11 bases lay between the germline ends. Time point reported: newly diagnosed GD, antithyroid drugs for less than 3 months. From PBMCs, RNA was extracted and then used to make the TCR library. This sample stems from a study of regulatory T cells in long-lasting Graves disease. These data were likewise used in another study, on T cells in Graves' hyperthyroidism and ophthalmopathy.

The sequence came from a woman younger than 45 with Graves disease. The input for sequencing was peripheral blood mononuclear cells (PBMCs), taken at new diagnosis, from a patient treated with antithyroid drugs. J is TRBJ1-1 and V is TRBV11-1; D remains ambiguous. For the CDR3, the DNA is TGTGCCAGCAGCTTAGCGGCGTCTGTTGACACTGAAGCTTTCTTT. Translated, it gives CASSLAASVDTEAFF.